The 27 T cell receptor beta chains listed next were all sequenced from one sample in a study of Graves' ophthalmopathy and Graves' hyperthyroidism. Investigators amplified TCR beta CDR3 regions from RNA transcripts. The workflow started with a first-round RT-PCR run with HTBI primers and then moved on to a second-round multiplex PCR. TCRdb ran MiXCR on the multiplex PCR reads and lists one entry per CDR3 protein. The sample lists hundreds of thousands of distinct CDR3 sequences; less than 55% were seen once. The material sequenced was peripheral blood. Receptors were obtained from an adult man with Graves' ophthalmopathy.

This clonotype was picked up a small number of times. V is TRBV7-9 and J is TRBJ1-5; weak D call: TRBD1 (5 bases). CDR3 length: 14 residues. The germline gives CDR1 SEHNR, CDR2 FQNEAQ (reference sequence). V lost 3 bases and J 4 bases, leaving 10 bases between the germline ends. In DNA form, the CDR3 reads TGTGCCAGCAGCTTTGGGTCAGGGAATCAGCCCCAGCATTTT. It translates to CASSFGSGNQPQHF.

The V and J genes are TRBV12-3 or TRBV12-4 and TRBJ1-4; 9 nucleotides align to TRBD1. This CDR3 is built from 11 residues. V lost 6 bases, J lost 13 bases, and 3 bases stayed unmatched. In nucleotides, the CDR3 is TGTGCCAGCAGCACGACAGGGGGACTGTTTTTT. Protein: CASSTTGGLFF.

The chain couples TRBV7-2 to TRBJ1-5, with D unclear. Trimming removed 4 bases from V and 6 bases from J, with 13 bases in between. The CDR3 covers 14 residues. The V gene's germline CDR1 is SGHTA and CDR2 FQGNSA. The CDR3, as DNA: TGTGCCAGCAGCTCTCCCTATGGGCCTCAGCCCCAGCATTTT. Translating gives CASSSPYGPQPQHF. Complete variable domain (other parts from reference TRBV7-2 and TRBJ1-5): GAGVSQSPSNKVTEKGKDVELRCDPISGHTALYWYRQSLGQGLEFLIYFQGNSAPDKSGLPSDRFSAERTGGSVSTLTIQRTQQEDSAVYLCASSSPYGPQPQHFGDGTRLSIL.

The chain joins TRBV7-8 to TRBJ2-2; 9 bases are shared with TRBD1. This CDR3 is built from 15 residues. V dropped 3 bases and J dropped 3; count of bases not matched to a gene: 2. Germline V gene data show CDR1 as SGHVS and CDR2 as FQNEAQ. CDR3 sequence: CASSLTGGDTGELFF. The CDR3 DNA follows: TGTGCCAGCAGCTTGACAGGGGGTGACACCGGGGAGCTGTTTTTT.

The rearrangement joins TRBV10-3 to TRBJ2-5; D may be TRBD1 (6 bases). The ends were cut back, 6 bases at V and 0 bases at J, with 8 bases in the middle. In germline, CDR1 is ENHRY, CDR2 SYGVKD. The CDR3 sequence is 13 residues long. The chain's CDR3 is CAIRQGHQETQYF. CDR3 DNA: TGTGCCATCAGACAGGGACACCAAGAGACCCAGTACTTC.

This clonotype was seen a handful of times. At one of its ends the junction is not consistent with the germline gene, which may arise from a read error. The V gene is TRBV10-3, the J gene TRBJ1-2, with D unclear. This CDR3 comprises 12 residues. In germline, CDR1 is ENHRY, CDR2 SYGVKD. The CDR3 is CASSYLTGGYTF. The CDR3 bases are TGTGCCAGCAGTTATTTGACGGGTGGCTACACCTTC.

Only one count was recorded for this clonotype. This sequence joins TRBV6-1 and TRBJ2-7, with D uncertain. Trimming took off 1 base at V and 3 bases at J, with 13 bases between the two ends. This CDR3 has 15 residues. The germline V gene encodes CDR1 MNHNS and CDR2 SASEGT. DNA of the CDR3: TGTGCCAGCAGTGAAGGGGTGGATCAGGACTACGAGCAGTACTTC. Translated, it gives CASSEGVDQDYEQYF.

This clonotype was counted a few times. V and J are TRBV5-5 and TRBJ1-1; D remains ambiguous. The CDR3 covers 15 residues. V was trimmed by 1 base and J by 3 bases, leaving 13 bases between them. Germline values: CDR1 SGHKS, CDR2 YYEKEE (reference sequence). The CDR3 region is CASSLIARRDTEAFF. The DNA of the CDR3 is TGTGCCAGCAGCTTGATAGCACGAAGGGACACTGAAGCTTTCTTT.

The rearrangement joins TRBV10-3 to TRBJ1-1; the D gene is possibly TRBD1 (5 bases). The germline V gene has CDR1 ENHRY and CDR2 SYGVKD. Trimming left V 2 bases short and J 5 bases short, with 12 bases between. CDR3 length: 14 residues. CDR3 sequence (DNA): TGTGCCATCAGTGAGCCCACCGGGGCGACTGAAGCTTTCTTT. It translates to CAISEPTGATEAFF.

This clonotype came up once. With a much larger clone just one base away, this may be a read error. The chain joins TRBV5-4 to TRBJ2-5; 9 nucleotides align to TRBD1. Germline CDR1 SGHNT, CDR2 YYREEE (reference sequence). The CDR3 is 13 amino acids. In DNA, the CDR3 is TGTGCCAGCAAAGACAGGGGGAGAGAGACCCAGCACTTC. Its translation: CASKDRGRETQHF.

This clonotype was seen ten or more times. CDR3 sequence: CASSGPGGGYTF. The CDR3 nucleotides read TGTGCCAGTAGTGGTCCCGGCGGTGGCTACACCTTC. This chain uses TRBV19 with TRBJ1-2; D ambiguous. Trimming pared 5 bases from V and 7 bases from J, leaving 11 bases between. Germline V gene data show CDR1 as LNHDA and CDR2 as SQIVND (reference sequence). This CDR3 spans 12 amino acids.

This clonotype appeared a few times. The chain links TRBV6-5 to TRBJ2-2, with D maybe TRBD2 (7 bases). The CDR3 is 17 residues long. Germline-derived CDR1 and CDR2 are MNHEY and SVGAGI. Trimming shortened V by 0 bases and J by 5 bases, and 16 bases separated the two germline ends. As DNA, the CDR3 is TGTGCCAGCAGTTACTCGATAGGCAGGGGAGGGACCGGGGAGCTGTTTTTT. Protein sequence: CASSYSIGRGGTGELFF.

This clonotype has more than one count but fewer than ten. V and J are TRBV5-4 and TRBJ1-2, with a possible D match to TRBD1 (5 bases). CDR1 is SGHNT, CDR2 YYREEE, per germline (reference sequence). Trimming cost V 3 bases and J 7 bases, with 10 bases left between them. There are 12 residues in the CDR3. The CDR3 here is CASSSTVGGYTF. CDR3 nucleotide sequence: TGTGCCAGCAGCTCGACAGTGGGTGGCTACACCTTC.

The V call is TRBV12-3 or TRBV12-4, the J call TRBJ2-7; 7 bases align to TRBD2. This CDR3 is 14 amino acids long. V lost 0 bases to trimming and J lost 9 bases; unmatched junction nucleotides: 8. In nucleotides, the CDR3 is TGTGCCAGCAGTTTAGCGGGAGGGCCGACTGGGCAGTACTTC. Its protein product is CASSLAGGPTGQYF.

V gene TRBV6-5 combines with J gene TRBJ2-6; no clear D. Germline V gene data show CDR1 as MNHEY and CDR2 as SVGAGI. The CDR3 contains 14 residues. The ends were cut back, 0 bases at V and 4 bases at J, with 4 bases in the middle. This chain's CDR3 is CASSYSGGANVLTF. CDR3 DNA: TGTGCCAGCAGTTACTCAGGAGGGGCCAACGTCCTGACTTTC.

This clonotype has a handful of counts. V and J are TRBV11-2 and TRBJ2-7; 10 bases line up with TRBD1. J gave up 7 bases and V 1 base, and 1 base lay outside the gene matches. Per germline, CDR1 SGHAT and CDR2 FQNNGV. CDR3 length equals 13 residues. The CDR3 nucleotides read TGTGCCAGCAGCTTAGGGGACAGGGGTGAGCAGTACTTC. Amino acids: CASSLGDRGEQYF. Variable domain in full (rest from reference TRBV11-2 and TRBJ2-7): EAGVAQSPRYKIIEKRQSVAFWCNPISGHATLYWYQQILGQGPKLLIQFQNNGVVDDSQLPKDRFSAERLKGVDSTLKIQPAKLEDSAVYLCASSLGDRGEQYFGPGTRLTVT.

The V and J genes are TRBV15 and TRBJ2-7, with D hard to call. Germline V gene sequence: CDR1 LNHNV, CDR2 YYDKDF (reference sequence). Trimming shortened V by 5 bases and J by 0 bases, and 14 bases separated the two germline ends. The CDR3 totals 15 residues. This CDR3 reads CATSQLDYNSYEQYF. CDR3 coding DNA: TGTGCCACCAGCCAATTGGATTACAACTCCTACGAGCAGTACTTC.

This clonotype was seen a handful of times. The chain's CDR3 is CSVGTSGRDDTQYF. In nucleotides, the CDR3 is TGCAGCGTTGGGACTAGCGGGAGAGATGATACGCAGTATTTT. The rearrangement uses TRBV29-1 and TRBJ2-3, with TRBD2 matching over 13 bases. The CDR3 has 14 residues. Germline-derived CDR1 and CDR2 are SQVTM and ANQGSEA. J was trimmed by 6 bases and V by 4 bases; bases with no gene match: 4.

This clonotype was picked up a small number of times. J is TRBJ2-2 and V is TRBV19, with 8 bases lining up with TRBD1. The CDR3 contains 14 residues. CDR1 and CDR2 from the germline V gene are LNHDA and SQIVND (reference sequence). V gave up 6 bases and J gave up 6 bases; unmatched junction bases: 6. The CDR3 DNA reads as TGTGCCAGTAGATCGACAGGGGAAGCCGGGGAGCTGTTTTTT. Protein product: CASRSTGEAGELFF. The full variable domain, its missing parts supplied by reference TRBV19 and TRBJ2-2, is DGGITQSPKYLFRKEGQNVTLSCEQNLNHDAMYWYRQDPGQGLRLIYYSQIVNDFQKGDIAEGYSVSREKKESFPLTVTSAQKNPTAFYLCASRSTGEAGELFFGEGSRLTVL.

This clonotype was seen ten or more times. CDR3 nucleotide sequence: TGTGCCAGCAGCTGGGGCGACGAGCAGTACTTC. Its translation: CASSWGDEQYF. The rearrangement links TRBV12-3 or TRBV12-4 to TRBJ2-7; D is perhaps TRBD1 (5 bases). Trimming removed 6 bases at V and 5 bases at J, with 8 bases between. This CDR3 region has 11 residues.

This clonotype was observed at least ten times. The chain has TRBV29-1 and TRBJ1-2; D is unresolved. The CDR3 length is 11 residues. Germline V gene lookup returns CDR1 SQVTM and CDR2 ANQGSEA. The V gene lost 5 bases and the J gene lost 8 bases, with 12 bases spanning the gap. The CDR3 DNA reads TGCAGCGTTCAAACCCCGGCAGGCTACACCTTC. Encoded protein: CSVQTPAGYTF.

The chain carries TRBV20-1 and TRBJ2-2, with 8 bases that match TRBD1. CDR3 length: 14 amino acids. Germline loops: CDR1 DFQATT, CDR2 SNEGSKA (reference sequence). V was pared by 5 bases and J by 4 bases, with 6 bases of the junction left unmatched. The CDR3 region has the DNA TGCAGTGCTTTGAACAGGGGGGTCACCGGGGAGCTGTTTTTT. Its protein product is CSALNRGVTGELFF.

For this clonotype: Relative to the germline gene, one junction end is altered; a read error may explain this. CDR3 DNA sequence: TGTGCCAGCAGCCCGACAGGACCCTCCTGCGAGCAGTACTTC. This sequence encodes CASSPTGPSCEQYF. The chain recombines TRBV7-3 with TRBJ2-7; the D gene is possibly TRBD1 (6 bases). CDR3 size: 14 residues. Germline V CDR1 and CDR2: SGHTA, FQGTGA.

This clonotype has more than one count but fewer than ten. V and J are TRBV29-1 and TRBJ2-5, with D possibly being TRBD1 (5 bases). Germline loops: CDR1 SQVTM, CDR2 ANQGSEA. CDR3 length: 13 residues. The V and J ends lost 6 bases and 1 base respectively, with 12 bases between them. The CDR3 loop reads CSVPDTFQETQYF. In nucleotides, the CDR3 is TGCAGCGTACCGGACACCTTCCAAGAGACCCAGTACTTC.

J is TRBJ2-5 and V is TRBV7-9; 8 bases are shared with TRBD1. Germline-derived CDR1 and CDR2 are SEHNR and FQNEAQ (reference sequence). The junction had 7 bases not matched to a gene; V was cut back by 2 bases and J by 5 bases. The CDR3 spans 15 residues. In DNA form, the CDR3 reads TGTGCCAGCAGCTTAAACAGGGGGAGAGGTGAGACCCAGTACTTC. Its protein product is CASSLNRGRGETQYF.

As to this clonotype: A much bigger clone sits one base away, suggesting this may be a read error. The J gene is TRBJ2-5, the V gene TRBV7-8, with D maybe TRBD2 (6 bases). The CDR3 is made up of 11 amino acids. Germline V CDR1 and CDR2: SGHVS, FQNEAQ. The DNA of the CDR3 is TGTGCCAGCAGGGAGGGAGAGACCCGGTACTTC. Residues: CASREGETRYF.

This clonotype was observed a handful of times. The chain links TRBV5-5 to TRBJ2-7, with 8 nucleotides matching TRBD1. The CDR3 covers 15 residues. The germline gives CDR1 SGHKS, CDR2 YYEKEE (reference sequence). J gave up 4 bases and V 0 bases, and 6 bases lay outside the gene matches. CDR3 sequence: CASSLGAGGVYEQYF. The CDR3 DNA sequence: TGTGCCAGCAGCTTGGGGGCAGGGGGCGTATACGAGCAGTACTTC.